A single sample gave rise to the 26 T cell receptor beta chains below, sequenced in a study of CD8 T cells in Susac syndrome. After extraction with the RNeasy kit, about 0.45 to 1 ug of the RNA was reverse transcribed using random hexamers. TCRdb recomputed calls from the immunoSEQ multiplex PCR reads with MiXCR, one row per CDR3 protein. The data contain 150,000 or so distinct CDR3 sequences, just under 97% of them seen just once; the ten biggest clones take up roughly 0.16%. The sequencing input was CD8+ T cells from PBMCs. The source of these receptors is a human donor with multiple sclerosis.

The gene calls are TRBV13 and TRBJ2-7; 7 bases fit TRBD2. V trimming: 5 bases; J trimming: 0 bases; junction bases outside the gene matches: 19. This CDR3 region has 19 residues. CDR1 is PRHDT, CDR2 FYEKMQ, per germline (reference sequence). CDR3 residues: CASSPTGWASGTDSYEQYF. For the CDR3, the DNA is TGTGCCAGCAGCCCCACTGGGTGGGCTAGCGGAACTGACTCCTACGAGCAGTACTTC.

The chain has TRBV13 and TRBJ1-2, with 7 positions matching TRBD1. Germline loops: CDR1 PRHDT, CDR2 FYEKMQ (reference sequence). This CDR3 contains 15 residues. V was clipped by 5 bases and J by 4 bases; unmatched bases: 10. The CDR3 bases are TGTGCCAGCAGCGAAGGAACAGGGGAGGGCTATGGCTACACCTTC. It yields the protein CASSEGTGEGYGYTF.

The gene calls are TRBV5-1 and TRBJ1-1; D is unclear. Germline assignment: CDR1 SGHRS and CDR2 YFSETQ. Trimming left V 7 bases short and J 4 bases short, with 8 bases between. The CDR3 consists of 11 residues. In nucleotides, the CDR3 is TGCGCCAGCCATCTGGGCACTGAAGCTTTCTTT. Translated, it gives CASHLGTEAFF.

The chain links TRBV29-1 to TRBJ1-2; possible D gene TRBD1, 6 bases. Germline V gene sequence: CDR1 SQVTM, CDR2 ANQGSEA. The V end was cut by 2 bases, the J end by 7 bases, with 11 bases between. CDR3 size: 12 residues. The chain's CDR3 is CSVETDRSGYTF. The CDR3 nucleotides are TGCAGCGTTGAAACAGACAGGTCTGGCTACACCTTC.

The chain combines TRBV6-2 or TRBV6-3 with TRBJ2-7, with TRBD2 identical over 8 bases. The CDR3 is made up of 15 amino acids. Germline CDR1 reads MNHEY; CDR2 reads SVGEGT. The V gene end was trimmed by 0 bases and the J gene end by 3 bases; junction bases not matched to a gene: 4. The CDR3 is CASSYSSGGYYEQYF. CDR3 sequence (DNA): TGTGCCAGCAGTTACTCAAGCGGGGGCTACTACGAGCAGTACTTC.

This sequence joins TRBV20-1 and TRBJ2-3; D uncertain. V lost 1 base, J lost 4 bases, and 6 bases lay in between. From germline, CDR1 is DFQATT and CDR2 SNEGSKA (reference sequence). This CDR3 spans 12 amino acids. The CDR3 protein is CSARAVADTQYF. The CDR3 nucleotides are TGCAGTGCTAGAGCGGTCGCAGATACGCAGTATTTT.

The chain uses TRBV7-9 and TRBJ2-7; 7 nucleotides agree with TRBD1. V lost 5 bases, J lost 2 bases, and 6 bases stayed unmatched. This CDR3 comprises 14 residues. The germline gives CDR1 SEHNR, CDR2 FQNEAQ (reference sequence). The CDR3 spells CASSPRQGAYEQYV. DNA of the CDR3: TGTGCCAGCAGCCCAAGACAGGGTGCCTACGAGCAGTACGTC.

This clonotype showed up just once. The chain is built from TRBV20-1 and TRBJ2-1; the match to TRBD2 covers 7 bases. J was trimmed by 9 bases and V by 1 base; bases with no gene match: 6. The CDR3 consists of 13 residues. CDR1 and CDR2 (germline): DFQATT, SNEGSKA (reference sequence). CDR3 protein: CSARGTRRGEQFF. CDR3 DNA sequence: TGCAGTGCTAGAGGGACTAGGAGGGGTGAGCAGTTCTTC.

The chain combines TRBV12-3 or TRBV12-4 with TRBJ1-2; TRBD1 agrees at 9 bases. With V trimmed by 5 bases and J by 8 bases, 9 bases remained unmatched. The CDR3 consists of 14 residues. The CDR3 here is CASSPPGQGRGYTF. CDR3 nucleotide sequence: TGTGCCAGCAGTCCACCGGGACAGGGAAGGGGCTACACCTTC.

The genes are TRBV30 and TRBJ2-3; D not resolved. This CDR3 comprises 13 residues. Germline V gene sequence: CDR1 GTSNPN, CDR2 SVGIG (reference sequence). The CDR3 spells CASREVYADTQYF. DNA for the CDR3: TGTGCGTCGCGAGAAGTGTACGCAGATACGCAGTATTTT.

The chain links TRBV20-1 to TRBJ1-6; D is unclear. The length of the CDR3 is 13 residues. The V gene lost 1 base and the J gene lost 7 bases, with 8 bases spanning the gap. CDR1 DFQATT and CDR2 SNEGSKA come from the germline V gene (reference sequence). The CDR3 loop is CSARAAGNSPLHF. The CDR3 DNA is TGCAGTGCTAGAGCGGCAGGCAATTCACCCCTCCACTTT.

The V call is TRBV7-9, the J call TRBJ2-3; no clear D gene. CDR1 and CDR2 from the germline V gene are SEHNR and FQNEAQ (reference sequence). This CDR3 contains 15 residues. V lost 1 base and J 3 bases, leaving 11 bases between the germline ends. CDR3 in amino acids: CASSLVSLSTDTQYF. Written as DNA, the CDR3 is TGTGCCAGCAGCTTAGTTTCCTTATCGACAGATACGCAGTATTTT.

V and J are TRBV27 and TRBJ2-2; D is possibly TRBD1 (5 bases). Trimming took 6 bases from V and 8 from J, leaving 16 bases between them. CDR3 length: 14 amino acids. The germline gives CDR1 MNHEY, CDR2 SMNVEV (reference sequence). DNA for the CDR3: TGTGCCAGCAGCCACACTCAGGGTCCGGGGGAGCTGTTTTTT. Protein product: CASSHTQGPGELFF.

This clonotype is a singleton in its sample. This CDR3 reads CASSLLVGGGYHEQYF. CDR3 nucleotides: TGTGCCAGCAGCTTATTGGTGGGGGGCGGGTACCACGAGCAGTACTTC. The V call is TRBV7-2, the J call TRBJ2-7, with D tentatively TRBD1 or TRBD2 (6 bases each). The CDR3 runs to 16 residues. V lost 2 bases, J lost 5 bases, and 19 bases lay in between. Germline values: CDR1 SGHTA, CDR2 FQGNSA.

The V and J genes are TRBV27 and TRBJ2-1; 10 bases line up with TRBD1. Trimming took 6 bases from V and 4 from J; bases not matched to a gene: 9. The CDR3 contains 16 residues. CDR1 MNHEY and CDR2 SMNVEV come from the germline V gene (reference sequence). The CDR3 nucleotides read TGTGCCAGCAGCTCTCGACAGGGGGCCTCGTACAATGAGCAGTTCTTC. Translation gives CASSSRQGASYNEQFF.

The genes are TRBV15 and TRBJ2-7, with 7 bases matching TRBD1. Germline V gene sequence: CDR1 LNHNV, CDR2 YYDKDF (reference sequence). The length of the CDR3 is 16 residues. J gave up 1 base and V 0 bases, and 6 bases lay outside the gene matches. CDR3 protein: CATSRESGGSSYEQYF. CDR3 in DNA: TGTGCCACCAGCAGAGAATCAGGGGGTTCGTCCTACGAGCAGTACTTC. Filled out from reference TRBV15 and TRBJ2-7, the complete variable domain reads DAMVIQNPRYQVTQFGKPVTLSCSQTLNHNVMYWYQQKSSQAPKLLFHYYDKDFNNEADTPDNFQSRRPNTSFCFLDIRSPGLGDTAMYLCATSRESGGSSYEQYFGPGTRLTVT.

V gene TRBV12-3 or TRBV12-4 combines with J gene TRBJ1-1, with 7 bases fitting TRBD1. This CDR3 is 17 amino acids long. V lost 1 base to trimming and J lost 3 bases; unmatched junction nucleotides: 11. CDR3 in DNA: TGTGCCAGCAGTTTAGGACAGGGTGGTTATAGGGACACTGAAGCTTTCTTT. Translated, it gives CASSLGQGGYRDTEAFF.

This chain connects TRBV9 to TRBJ2-1; D perhaps matches TRBD1 (5 bases). The CDR3 is made up of 17 amino acids. Trimming cost V 4 bases and J 7 bases, with 24 bases left between them. Germline V gene lookup returns CDR1 SGDLS and CDR2 YYNGEE. DNA of the CDR3: TGTGCCAGCAGCCCGACCCGGATGATAGGGGTCTCTAATGAGCAGTTCTTC. Encoded protein: CASSPTRMIGVSNEQFF.

The chain recombines TRBV10-2 with TRBJ1-2; TRBD1 might be the D (5 bases). Trimming cost V 6 bases and J 6 bases, with 5 bases left between them. Germline CDR1 reads WSHSY; CDR2 reads SAAADI. This CDR3 spans 10 amino acids. CDR3 sequence (DNA): TGCGCCAGCAGGGGGGATGGCTACACCTTC. Protein sequence: CASRGDGYTF.

The rearrangement joins TRBV14 to TRBJ1-1, with a possible D match to TRBD1 (5 bases). Between the trimmed V and J ends, which lost 3 bases and 6 bases, there was a span of 11 bases. The CDR3 totals 13 residues. The V gene's germline CDR1 is SGHDN and CDR2 FVKESK. This chain's CDR3 is CASSHRGGAEAFF. CDR3 DNA sequence: TGTGCCAGCAGCCACCGGGGAGGGGCTGAAGCTTTCTTT.

This chain connects TRBV3-1 to TRBJ1-4, with no clear D. The V gene's germline CDR1 is LGHDT and CDR2 YNNKEL (reference sequence). CDR3 size: 15 residues. V shed 1 base and J shed 1 base, with 7 bases lying between them. CDR3: CASSQGTETNEKLFF. CDR3 in DNA: TGTGCCAGCAGCCAAGGGACGGAAACTAATGAAAAACTGTTTTTT.

This clonotype is a singleton in its sample. The chain is built from TRBV3-1 and TRBJ1-1; 8 nucleotides align to TRBD1. V gave up 1 base and J gave up 0 bases; unmatched junction bases: 7. Germline-derived CDR1 and CDR2 are LGHDT and YNNKEL (reference sequence). The length of the CDR3 is 17 residues. The CDR3: CASSQAGTGLMNTEAFF. The DNA for the CDR3 is TGTGCCAGCAGCCAAGCCGGGACAGGTCTCATGAACACTGAAGCTTTCTTT.

The rearrangement links TRBV20-1 to TRBJ1-5, with 7 bases identical to TRBD1. In germline, CDR1 is DFQATT, CDR2 SNEGSKA (reference sequence). The CDR3 is made up of 13 amino acids. V was clipped by 6 bases and J by 7 bases; unmatched bases: 9. The CDR3 DNA follows: TGCAGTGCCGCGGGGCAGGGGGGCCAGCCCCAGCATTTT. It codes for CSAAGQGGQPQHF.

The rearrangement uses TRBV7-8 and TRBJ2-1, with TRBD2 matching 9 bases. Per germline, CDR1 SGHVS and CDR2 FQNEAQ. Trimming took 4 bases from V and 7 from J; bases not matched to a gene: 8. The CDR3 length is 15 residues. This CDR3 is CASSSKRGEVNEQFF. CDR3 coding DNA: TGTGCCAGCAGCTCGAAGCGGGGGGAAGTAAATGAGCAGTTCTTC. The entire variable domain, with the rest obtained from reference TRBV7-8 and TRBJ2-1, is as follows: GAGVSQSPRYKVAKRGQDVALRCDPISGHVSLFWYQQALGQGPEFLTYFQNEAQLDKSGLPSDRFFAERPEGSVSTLKIQRTQQEDSAVYLCASSSKRGEVNEQFFGPGTRLTVL.

The chain uses TRBV12-3 or TRBV12-4 and TRBJ2-5; D possibly corresponds to TRBD2 (6 bases). V dropped 6 bases and J dropped 5 bases, with 19 bases sitting between them. The CDR3 has 15 amino acids. This CDR3 is CASSYPGGTTETQYF. CDR3 nucleotides: TGTGCCAGCAGCTACCCGGGCGGGACGACCGAGACCCAGTACTTC.

The chain carries TRBV3-1 and TRBJ1-4; the match to TRBD1 covers 7 bases. Germline CDR1 LGHDT, CDR2 YNNKEL (reference sequence). Trimming removed 6 bases from V and 5 bases from J; junction bases left unmatched: 12. The length of the CDR3 is 16 residues. CDR3 sequence (DNA): TGTGCCAGCAGTAGATCGCGGGGACAGTCCAATGAAAAACTGTTTTTT. It specifies CASSRSRGQSNEKLFF. Full variable domain (rest looked up from reference TRBV3-1 and TRBJ1-4): DTAVSQTPKYLVTQMGNDKSIKCEQNLGHDTMYWYKQDSKKFLKIMFSYNNKELIINETVPNRFSPKSPDKAHLNLHINSLELGDSAVYFCASSRSRGQSNEKLFFGSGTQLSVL.